This T cell receptor beta chain was captured by sequencing in a study of shared clonotypes between healthy human individuals (dated by TCRdb to about 2020). As for the study more broadly: The cohort included three men and a couple of women between 18 and 49 years of age. For each donor, CD4 naive and CD4 memory were each given three plates, CD8 naive was given two plates, and CD8 memory was given one plate. The study deeply sequenced blood TCR repertoires of five healthy adults to estimate repertoire size and the extent of clonotype sharing between individuals. To increase sequencing depth and limit assay-specific biases, different laboratories used diverse techniques to prepare libraries and sequence TCR repertoires. Between about 0.9 and 8.9 billion PBMCs per donor were obtained by leukapheresis.

The full study reports these points: Pairwise subsampling indicated that sequencing depth was expected to affect the degree of clonotype sharing among donors. Roughly 5% of naive CD4, 3.5% of naive CD8, roughly 2.5% of memory CD4, and around 0.4% of memory CD8 clonotypes were shared across several donors. Only blood was sampled, and tissue TCR repertoires likely differ from those in blood. Even with the large sequencing depth, rarefaction of the sorted-subset datasets indicated that sequencing was incomplete. Naive subsets generally had larger estimated clonotype richness than memory subsets. Compared with non-shared clonotypes, the clonotypes found in all four sorted-subset donors had higher generation probabilities. The genetic and exposure-history diversity represented was limited by the small number of donors.

The germline V gene yields SGDLS for CDR1 and YYNGEE for CDR2. V loses 4 bases, J loses 0 bases, and the germline ends lie 13 bases apart. Including the terminal cysteine and phenylalanine, the CDR3 comprises 15 residues. Of all the DNA, just the CDR3 is kept, 45 bases in frame from base 1. CD8 naive samples were obtained by positive selection for CCR7 among CD45RO-negative cells, yielding a CD45RA+CCR7+ population from which TemRA cells were excluded. The donors were healthy, HIV-negative adults with no recently reported acute infections or vaccinations. Every donor was a Caucasian adult living in Nashville, Tennessee, USA. Blood was collected by leukapheresis, and PBMCs were isolated by Ficoll-Histopaque density gradient centrifugation and then cryopreserved in liquid nitrogen vapor phase. Purity and quantity of every magnetically sorted T cell population were checked by analytical flow cytometry. Each sorted fraction had its genomic DNA isolated and then quantified by UV absorbance on a Nanodrop 2000c.

With regard to this clone: Its antigen is currently not known. Base qualities were left out, and no much larger clone turns up one base away.

Using the deep immunoSEQ assay, multiplex PCR amplified TCR CDR3 regions from genomic DNA. Extracted genomic DNA from each cell subset was distributed evenly across all wells of several immunoSEQ 96-well plates, and each plate was treated as a replicate. Each replicate PCR for sorted subsets received about 180 ng genomic DNA, equal to roughly 30,000 T cell genomes. Purified libraries were measured with a Qubit 3.0 fluorometer, size-checked on a Bioanalyzer 2100, and measured again with the KAPA Library Quantification kit. Every immunoSEQ 96-well plate was sequenced on a dedicated single-read 150-cycle Illumina NextSeq 550 flow cell. The authors' pipeline ran thus. Because the immunoSEQ output held only junctional sequences and lacked quality scores, the filtering could not match the filtering applied to full-length reads. To assign V/J genes and CDR3, sequences were annotated using PyIR, a Python wrapper for IgBLAST v1.9, with IMGT germline references. Reads were filtered out if the reads had weak V/J assignments (E-value above 1e-6), no CDR3, stop codons, out-of-frame junctions, or ambiguous translated residues. V3J clonotypes were defined by identical inferred V gene, J gene, and CDR3 amino acid sequence. To compute the percentage overlap between repertoires, the number of shared unique clonotypes was divided by the size of the smaller repertoire. RTK rarefaction, the Chao1 estimator, and Recon v2.1 estimates of unobserved clonotypes were used to assess repertoire richness. Generation probabilities were computed with OLGA for all TCRbeta clonotypes obtained by the gDNA method from a few donors. In its TCRdb copy, this immuneACCESS table keeps in-frame sequences only and misses some clones. Where compared with another copy, unresolved V genes explain less than half of these, and the others have no known cause. V, J and clone size are taken as reported in that table, and D and trimming were inferred from the DNA itself. Within this sample are roughly 2,000,000 clones, with roughly 93% of them counted one time only. The top ten clones comprise about 1.7% of the sample.

The chain links TRBV9 with TRBJ1-2; the D gene assignment is ambiguous. The specimen was naive CD8+ T cells from PBMCs. The cell subset or site label for this specimen denotes: CD45RA+CCR7+. This clonotype was obtained from a man younger than 35 in good health. Some clones in this sample may be carry-over from other donors' samples. The DNA sequence is given as TGTGCCAGCAGCCCCCGGCTCACTCCTAACTATGGCTACACCTTC. Its protein product is CASSPRLTPNYGYTF.